The 14 T cell receptor beta chains given below trace back to one sample, sequenced in a study of Graves' ophthalmopathy and Graves' hyperthyroidism. Scientists amplified the TCR beta CDR3 regions from RNA transcripts. First-round RT-PCR with HTBI primers preceded a second-round multiplex PCR. Each CDR3 protein is one row after TCRdb ran MiXCR on the multiplex PCR reads. The table lists more than 1,000,000 distinct CDR3 sequences, about 38% of them singletons. The sample consisted of peripheral blood or thyroid tissue (not recorded which). These receptors all stem from an adult man with Graves' hyperthyroidism.

The CDR3 DNA follows: TGCAGTGCTGGCCGGGGCACCCCGGACGCAGAAGCTTTCTTT. It codes for CSAGRGTPDAEAFF. The chain links TRBV20-1 to TRBJ1-1, with TRBD1 as a possible D gene (5 bases). V was clipped by 5 bases and J by 8 bases, with 21 bases between them. The CDR3 totals 14 residues. In germline, CDR1 is DFQATT, CDR2 SNEGSKA (reference sequence).

Concerning this clonotype itself: Possible read error: a much larger clone is one base away. This chain links TRBV7-2 with TRBJ2-7; possible D gene TRBD1, 5 bases. The CDR3 consists of 15 residues. Germline V gives CDR1 SGHTA, CDR2 FQGNSA. For the CDR3, the DNA is TGTGCCAGCAGCCCAGGGATGTCCAATTCCTACGAGCAGTGCTTC. Its translation is CASSPGMSNSYEQCF.

This clonotype has ten or more counts. V usage is TRBV12-3 or TRBV12-4 and J usage is TRBJ1-1; no definite D call. The CDR3 runs to 14 residues. Trimming took off 4 bases at V and 1 base at J, with 10 bases between the two ends. Written as DNA, the CDR3 is TGTGCCAGCAGTTCTTCCGAAAGGAACACTGAAGCTTTCTTT. This gives the protein CASSSSERNTEAFF.

This clonotype has a handful of counts. The chain combines TRBV30 with TRBJ2-2; D not resolved. The germline V gene has CDR1 GTSNPN and CDR2 SVGIG (reference sequence). V gave up 0 bases and J gave up 8 bases, with 7 bases separating them. The CDR3 spans 12 residues. CDR3 sequence reads: CAWSVLPGELFF. The CDR3 coding sequence is TGTGCCTGGAGTGTACTTCCAGGGGAGCTGTTTTTT. Looking up the rest from reference TRBV30 and TRBJ2-2 gives the full variable domain: SQTIHQWPATLVQPVGSPLSLECTVEGTSNPNLYWYRQAAGRGLQLLFYSVGIGQISSEVPQNLSASRPQDRQFILSSKKLLLSDSGFYLCAWSVLPGELFFGEGSRLTVL.

This clonotype was found many times. The chain employs TRBV10-3 and TRBJ1-5; 8 bases line up with TRBD1. Germline assignment: CDR1 ENHRY and CDR2 SYGVKD. The CDR3 sequence is 15 residues long. Trimming at V came to 5 bases and at J to 4 bases, leaving 7 bases not matched to a gene. In nucleotides, the CDR3 is TGTGCCATCAGTTCTACGGGACAGGAAAATCAGCCCCAGCATTTT. Its protein is CAISSTGQENQPQHF.

The rearrangement joins TRBV29-1 to TRBJ2-7, with 7 bases lining up with TRBD1. This CDR3 has 13 residues. Trimming at V came to 8 bases and at J to 2 bases, leaving 9 bases not matched to a gene. Germline lookup yields CDR1 SQVTM and CDR2 ANQGSEA. This CDR3 is CSLEFQGAYEQYF. The CDR3, as DNA: TGCAGCTTGGAGTTCCAGGGGGCCTACGAGCAGTACTTC.

The table lists this clonotype with many counts. The chain joins TRBV20-1 to TRBJ2-6; unclear D gene. With 3 bases removed from V and 3 bases from J, the gap between germline ends came to 6 bases. The CDR3 has 13 amino acids. Looked up from germline, CDR1 is DFQATT and CDR2 is SNEGSKA (reference sequence). The CDR3 protein is CSARPVGANVLTF. Written as DNA, the CDR3 is TGCAGTGCTAGGCCAGTTGGGGCCAACGTCCTGACTTTC.

Concerning this clonotype itself: Given a much more abundant clone one base away, this may be a read error. The gene calls are TRBV20-1 and TRBJ2-5; a weak D match, TRBD1 (6 bases). The V gene's germline CDR1 is DFQATT and CDR2 SNEGSKA (reference sequence). This CDR3 is built from 14 residues. The CDR3 reads CSASPGVNQEIQYF. The CDR3 DNA reads as TGCAGTGCTAGCCCAGGGGTTAACCAAGAGATCCAGTACTTC.

This clonotype was detected ten times or more. The chain recombines TRBV10-3 with TRBJ2-2; D not resolved. The CDR3 totals 12 residues. V was trimmed by 4 bases and J by 3 bases, leaving 3 bases between them. Germline CDR1 ENHRY, CDR2 SYGVKD. Here the CDR3 DNA reads TGTGCCATCAGTGGGGACACCGGGGAGCTGTTTTTT. This translates into CAISGDTGELFF.

This clonotype was observed a few times. V and J are TRBV7-8 and TRBJ2-7, with D maybe TRBD1 (5 bases). The germline gives CDR1 SGHVS, CDR2 FQNEAQ. Trimming removed 5 bases at V and 2 bases at J, with 13 bases between. The CDR3 runs to 14 residues. CDR3 DNA sequence: TGTGCCAGCAGCCCATGGACAAGAGCCTACGAGCAGTACTTC. It translates to CASSPWTRAYEQYF.

This clonotype has a single count. The chain has TRBV7-2 and TRBJ1-5; the D gene is possibly TRBD1 (6 bases). The CDR3 sequence is 17 residues long. Germline V lookup: CDR1 SGHTA, CDR2 FQGNSA. V was clipped by 5 bases and J by 0 bases, with 17 bases between them. CDR3 loop: CASSVTGEVYSNQPQHF. Here the CDR3 DNA reads TGTGCCAGCAGCGTGACAGGAGAAGTTTATAGCAATCAGCCCCAGCATTTT.

V and J are TRBV7-9 and TRBJ1-6; TRBD1 might be the D (5 bases). The CDR3 runs 15 residues. The V end lost 6 bases, the J end lost 8 bases, and 17 bases lay between the germline ends. CDR1 SEHNR and CDR2 FQNEAQ come from the germline V gene (reference sequence). CDR3 amino acids: CASRPGSGTDSPLHF. In DNA form, the CDR3 reads TGTGCCAGCAGACCCGGATCGGGGACGGATTCACCCCTCCACTTT.

In its sample, this clonotype was seen many times. This chain connects TRBV4-3 to TRBJ1-6; D gene uncertain. Trimming pared 0 bases from V and 9 bases from J, leaving 15 bases between. The CDR3 has 16 residues. From germline, CDR1 is LGHNA and CDR2 YSLEER. The CDR3 nucleotides read TGCGCCAGCAGCCAAGATGGTTCGGCAGGCGGTTCACCCCTCCACTTT. Translation: CASSQDGSAGGSPLHF.

The chain uses TRBV3-1 and TRBJ2-5; no clear D. CDR1 is LGHDT, CDR2 YNNKEL, per germline (reference sequence). V lost 1 base and J 5 bases, leaving 14 bases between the germline ends. CDR3 size: 15 residues. CDR3 bases: TGTGCCAGCAGCCAAGGGACCGGTGCTATGGAGACCCAGTACTTC. The encoded protein is CASSQGTGAMETQYF.